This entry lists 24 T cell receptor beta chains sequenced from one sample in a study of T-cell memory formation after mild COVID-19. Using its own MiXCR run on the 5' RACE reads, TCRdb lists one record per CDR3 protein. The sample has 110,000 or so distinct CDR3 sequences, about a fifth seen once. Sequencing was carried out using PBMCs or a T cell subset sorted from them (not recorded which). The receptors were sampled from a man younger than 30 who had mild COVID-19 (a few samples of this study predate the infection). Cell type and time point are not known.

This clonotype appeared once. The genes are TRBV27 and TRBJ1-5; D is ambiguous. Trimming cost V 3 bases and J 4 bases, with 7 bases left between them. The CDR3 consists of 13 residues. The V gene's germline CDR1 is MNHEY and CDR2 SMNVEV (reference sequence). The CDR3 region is CASSLGINQPQHF. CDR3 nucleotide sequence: TGTGCCAGCAGTTTGGGGATTAATCAGCCCCAGCATTTT.

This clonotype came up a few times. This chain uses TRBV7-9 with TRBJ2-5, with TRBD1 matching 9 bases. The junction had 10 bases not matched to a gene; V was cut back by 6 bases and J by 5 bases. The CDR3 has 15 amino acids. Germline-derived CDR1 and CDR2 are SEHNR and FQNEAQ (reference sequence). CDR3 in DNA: TGTGCCAGCAGTAAGGAACAGGGGGCGCGGGAGACCCAGTACTTC. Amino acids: CASSKEQGARETQYF.

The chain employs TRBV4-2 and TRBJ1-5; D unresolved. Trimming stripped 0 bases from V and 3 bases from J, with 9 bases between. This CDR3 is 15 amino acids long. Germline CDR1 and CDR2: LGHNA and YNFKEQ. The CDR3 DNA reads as TGTGCCAGCAGCCAAGATTTAGGTTACAATCAGCCCCAGCATTTT. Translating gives CASSQDLGYNQPQHF.

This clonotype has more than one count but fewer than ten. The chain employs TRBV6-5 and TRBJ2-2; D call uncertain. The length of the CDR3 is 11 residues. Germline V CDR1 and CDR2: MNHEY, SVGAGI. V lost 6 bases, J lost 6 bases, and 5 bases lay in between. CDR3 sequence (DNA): TGTGCCAGCAGCTCGGCCGGGGAGCTGTTTTTT. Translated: CASSSAGELFF.

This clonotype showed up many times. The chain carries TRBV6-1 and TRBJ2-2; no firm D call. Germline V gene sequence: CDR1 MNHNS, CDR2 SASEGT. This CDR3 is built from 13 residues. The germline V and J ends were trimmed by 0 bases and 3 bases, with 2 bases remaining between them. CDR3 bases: TGTGCCAGCAGTGAAGCGGACACCGGGGAGCTGTTTTTT. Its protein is CASSEADTGELFF.

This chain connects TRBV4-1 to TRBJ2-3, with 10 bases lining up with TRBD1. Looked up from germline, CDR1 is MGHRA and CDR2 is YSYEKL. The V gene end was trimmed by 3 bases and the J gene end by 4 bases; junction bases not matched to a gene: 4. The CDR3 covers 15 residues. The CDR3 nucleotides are TGCGCCAGCAGCCATGGGACAGGGGTGGCAGATACGCAGTATTTT. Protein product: CASSHGTGVADTQYF.

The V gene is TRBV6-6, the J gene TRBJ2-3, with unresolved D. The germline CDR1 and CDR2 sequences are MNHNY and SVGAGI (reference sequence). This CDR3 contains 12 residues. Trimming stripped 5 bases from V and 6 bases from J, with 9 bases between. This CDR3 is CASSSLGDTQYF. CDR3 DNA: TGTGCCAGCAGTAGCCTGGGGGATACGCAGTATTTT.

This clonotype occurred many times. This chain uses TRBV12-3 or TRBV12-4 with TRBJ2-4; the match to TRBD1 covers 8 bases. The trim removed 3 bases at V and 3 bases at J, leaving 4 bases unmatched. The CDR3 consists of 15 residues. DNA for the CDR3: TGTGCCAGCAGTTTTGGACAGGGCGGCAAAAACATTCAGTACTTC. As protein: CASSFGQGGKNIQYF.

In DNA, the CDR3 is TGTGCCAGCAGCCCTGGACAGTACAATGAGCAGTTCTTC. Translating gives CASSPGQYNEQFF. V is TRBV7-2 and J is TRBJ2-1; the D gene is possibly TRBD1 (6 bases). Trimming took 5 bases from V and 4 from J, leaving 9 bases between them. The CDR3 extends over 13 amino acids. Germline CDR1 and CDR2: SGHTA and FQGNSA.

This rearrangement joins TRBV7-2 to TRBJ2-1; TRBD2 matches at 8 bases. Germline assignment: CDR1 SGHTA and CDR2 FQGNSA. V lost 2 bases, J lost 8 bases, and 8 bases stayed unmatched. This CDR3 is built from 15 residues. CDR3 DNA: TGTGCCAGCAGCTTAAGGCGGGGGGCGGGCGATGAGCAGTTCTTC. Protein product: CASSLRRGAGDEQFF. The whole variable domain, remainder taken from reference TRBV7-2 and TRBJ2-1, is GAGVSQSPSNKVTEKGKDVELRCDPISGHTALYWYRQSLGQGLEFLIYFQGNSAPDKSGLPSDRFSAERTGGSVSTLTIQRTQQEDSAVYLCASSLRRGAGDEQFFGPGTRLTVL.

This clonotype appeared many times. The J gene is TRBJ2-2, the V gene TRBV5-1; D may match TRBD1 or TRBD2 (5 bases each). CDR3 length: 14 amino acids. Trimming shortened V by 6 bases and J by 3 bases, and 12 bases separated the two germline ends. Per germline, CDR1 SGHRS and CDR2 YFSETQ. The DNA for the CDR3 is TGCGCCAGCACCGGGACCGCCTACACCGGGGAGCTGTTTTTT. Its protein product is CASTGTAYTGELFF. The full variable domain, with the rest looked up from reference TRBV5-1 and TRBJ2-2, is KAGVTQTPRYLIKTRGQQVTLSCSPISGHRSVSWYQQTPGQGLQFLFEYFSETQRNKGNFPGRFSGRQFSNSRSEMNVSTLELGDSALYLCASTGTAYTGELFFGEGSRLTVL.

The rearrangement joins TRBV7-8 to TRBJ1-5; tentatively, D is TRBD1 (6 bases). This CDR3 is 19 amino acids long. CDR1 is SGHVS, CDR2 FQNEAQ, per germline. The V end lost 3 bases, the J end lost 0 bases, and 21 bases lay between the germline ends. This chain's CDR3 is CASSFGQRGPEHSNQPQHF. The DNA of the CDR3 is TGTGCCAGCAGCTTTGGACAGCGGGGACCGGAGCATAGCAATCAGCCCCAGCATTTT.

The CDR3 DNA reads as TGCGCCAGCAGCTTGGGGACAGGGATGTACGAGCAGTACGTC. Protein: CASSLGTGMYEQYV. V gene TRBV5-1 combines with J gene TRBJ2-7, with 8 positions matching TRBD1. The CDR3 has 14 amino acids. Germline V gene lookup returns CDR1 SGHRS and CDR2 YFSETQ. Losses at the gene ends were 0 bases for V and 4 bases for J; bases not matched to a gene: 3.

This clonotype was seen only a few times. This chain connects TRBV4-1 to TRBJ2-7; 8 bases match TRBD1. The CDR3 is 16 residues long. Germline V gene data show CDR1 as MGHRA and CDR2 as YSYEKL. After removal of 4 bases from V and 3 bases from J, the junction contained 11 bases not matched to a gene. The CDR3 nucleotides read TGCGCCAGCAGCCTACTCGAATTAGGACAGGGCTACGAGCAGTACTTC. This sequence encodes CASSLLELGQGYEQYF.

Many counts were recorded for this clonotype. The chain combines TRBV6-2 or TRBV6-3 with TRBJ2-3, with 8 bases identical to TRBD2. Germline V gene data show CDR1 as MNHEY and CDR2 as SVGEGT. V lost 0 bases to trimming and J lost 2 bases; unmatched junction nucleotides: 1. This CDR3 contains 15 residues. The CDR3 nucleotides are TGTGCCAGCAGTTACTCGCGGGGGGCCACAGATACGCAGTATTTT. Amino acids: CASSYSRGATDTQYF.

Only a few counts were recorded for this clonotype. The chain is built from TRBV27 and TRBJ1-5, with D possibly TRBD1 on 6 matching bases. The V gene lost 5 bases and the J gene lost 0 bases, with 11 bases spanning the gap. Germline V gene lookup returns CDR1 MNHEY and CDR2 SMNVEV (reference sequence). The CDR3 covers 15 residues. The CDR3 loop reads CASSRTGISNQPQHF. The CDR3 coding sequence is TGTGCCAGCAGTCGCACAGGGATTAGCAATCAGCCCCAGCATTTT.

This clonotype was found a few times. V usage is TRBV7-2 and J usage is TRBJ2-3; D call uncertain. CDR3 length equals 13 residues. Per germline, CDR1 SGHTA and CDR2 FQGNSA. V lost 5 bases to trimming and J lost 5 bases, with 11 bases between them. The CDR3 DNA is TGTGCCAGCAGCCCTTTCGCCGTAGATACGCAGTATTTT. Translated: CASSPFAVDTQYF.

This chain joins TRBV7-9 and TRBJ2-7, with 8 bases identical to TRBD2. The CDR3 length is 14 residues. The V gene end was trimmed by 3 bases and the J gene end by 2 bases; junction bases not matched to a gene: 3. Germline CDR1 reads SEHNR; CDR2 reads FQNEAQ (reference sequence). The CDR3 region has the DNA TGTGCCAGCAGCTTCGGGGGGGCAGCCTACGAGCAGTACTTC. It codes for CASSFGGAAYEQYF.

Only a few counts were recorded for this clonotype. The CDR3, as DNA: TGTGCCTGGAGTGAAGTTTCTAGCACAGATACGCAGTATTTT. Its protein product is CAWSEVSSTDTQYF. The chain links TRBV30 to TRBJ2-3; D gene unclear. The germline V gene has CDR1 GTSNPN and CDR2 SVGIG (reference sequence). The V end lost 1 base, the J end lost 0 bases, and 8 bases lay between the germline ends. The CDR3 is 14 amino acids.

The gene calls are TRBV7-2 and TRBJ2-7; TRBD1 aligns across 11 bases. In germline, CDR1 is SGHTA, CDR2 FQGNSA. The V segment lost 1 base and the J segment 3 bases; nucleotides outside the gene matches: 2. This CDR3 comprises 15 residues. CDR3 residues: CASSLGGTGGYEQYF. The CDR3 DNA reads TGTGCCAGCAGCTTAGGGGGGACAGGGGGCTACGAGCAGTACTTC. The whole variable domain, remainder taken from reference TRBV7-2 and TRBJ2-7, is GAGVSQSPSNKVTEKGKDVELRCDPISGHTALYWYRQSLGQGLEFLIYFQGNSAPDKSGLPSDRFSAERTGGSVSTLTIQRTQQEDSAVYLCASSLGGTGGYEQYFGPGTRLTVT.

The CDR3 sequence is CASSLNAGTAPGNTIYF. For the CDR3, the DNA is TGTGCCAGCAGCTTAAACGCCGGGACTGCCCCTGGAAACACCATATATTTT. The rearrangement uses TRBV7-3 and TRBJ1-3, with D possibly TRBD1 on 5 matching bases. Germline values: CDR1 SGHTA, CDR2 FQGTGA. The CDR3 spans 17 residues. Trimming removed 1 base at V and 2 bases at J, with 15 bases between.

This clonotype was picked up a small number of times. This chain's CDR3 is CSARGRGGNEQFF. The CDR3 region has the DNA TGCAGTGCTAGAGGCAGGGGCGGGAATGAGCAGTTCTTC. The chain has TRBV20-1 and TRBJ2-1, with TRBD1 as a possible D gene (6 bases). The V end was cut by 1 base, the J end by 7 bases, with 11 bases between. The CDR3 length is 13 residues. CDR1 and CDR2 (germline): DFQATT, SNEGSKA (reference sequence).

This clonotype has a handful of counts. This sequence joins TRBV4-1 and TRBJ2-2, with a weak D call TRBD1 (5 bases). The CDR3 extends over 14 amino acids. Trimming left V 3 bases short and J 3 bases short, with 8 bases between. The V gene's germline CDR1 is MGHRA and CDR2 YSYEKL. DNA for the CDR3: TGCGCCAGCAGCCACCTGACAGACACCGGGGAGCTGTTTTTT. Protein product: CASSHLTDTGELFF.

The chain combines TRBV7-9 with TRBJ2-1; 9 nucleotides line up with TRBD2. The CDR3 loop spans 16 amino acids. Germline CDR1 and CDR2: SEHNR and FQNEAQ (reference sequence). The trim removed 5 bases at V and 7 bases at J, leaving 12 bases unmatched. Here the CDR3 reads CASSPPVAGADNEQFF. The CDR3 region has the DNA TGTGCCAGCAGCCCCCCGGTAGCGGGAGCCGATAATGAGCAGTTCTTC.